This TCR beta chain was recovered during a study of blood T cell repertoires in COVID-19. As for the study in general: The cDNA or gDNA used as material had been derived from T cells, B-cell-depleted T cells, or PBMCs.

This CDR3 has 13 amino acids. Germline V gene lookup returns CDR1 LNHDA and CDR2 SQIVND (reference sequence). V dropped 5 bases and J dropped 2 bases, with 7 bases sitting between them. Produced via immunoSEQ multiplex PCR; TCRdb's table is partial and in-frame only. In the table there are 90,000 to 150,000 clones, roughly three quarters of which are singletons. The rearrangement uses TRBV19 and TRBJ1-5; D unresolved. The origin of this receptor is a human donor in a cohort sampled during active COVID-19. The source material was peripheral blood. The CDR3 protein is CASSPQGNQPQHF. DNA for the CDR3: TGTGCCAGTAGTCCCCAGGGCAATCAGCCCCAGCATTTT.